The clone carrying this T cell receptor (beta chain) was seen only a few times. Its antigen is currently unknown. Unfractionated whole blood yielded total RNA. The data were taken from a study of human T cells and chemical hapten exposure. Study context: There were per-sample TCR yield variations, arising mainly from small pooled library volume differences.

Trimming took 2 bases from V and 6 from J, leaving 17 bases between them. The CDR3 sequence is 16 residues long. Germline values: CDR1 SGHVS, CDR2 FQNEAQ. Study observations and caveats: The study found that DPC sensitization did not change TCRs above 1 in 1000 frequency.

The library gave individual cDNA molecules unique molecular identifiers. In the authors' workflow: Across samples, TCR counts had a median of roughly 100,000 and ranged from roughly 20,000 to 690,600. TCRdb recomputed calls from the 5' RACE reads with MiXCR, one row per CDR3 protein. TCRdb, not the authors, supplied the V and J calls. Of 130,000 or so distinct CDR3 sequences in the sample, around 4% are singletons; the top ten hold roughly 1.4%. The chain combines TRBV7-8 with TRBJ1-5; the D gene is possibly TRBD1 (5 bases). The clonotype comes from a female donor in good health. CDR3 sequence: CASSLSGLSARQPQHF. In DNA form, the CDR3 reads TGTGCCAGCAGCTTATCGGGACTTTCGGCGCGTCAGCCCCAGCATTTT. Complete variable domain (other parts from reference TRBV7-8 and TRBJ1-5): GAGVSQSPRYKVAKRGQDVALRCDPISGHVSLFWYQQALGQGPEFLTYFQNEAQLDKSGLPSDRFFAERPEGSVSTLKIQRTQQEDSAVYLCASSLSGLSARQPQHFGDGTRLSIL.